The 13 T cell receptor beta chains presented below share a single source sample, sequenced in a study of OX40 agonist ivuxolimab in advanced cancers. Libraries were made using the immunoSEQ multiplex PCR assay. TCRdb limited this immuneACCESS table to in-frame rearrangements with V and J called. A share of clones is missing; checked studies link under half to unresolved V genes, and the rest is unexplained. The sample table records about 77,000 clones; under 90% of these occur just once. The biggest ten clones account for 2% to 3% of the sample. The specimen comprised CD4+ or CD8+ T cells sorted from blood, sampled in a trial of the OX40 agonist ivuxolimab. These receptors were collected from an adult with an advanced solid tumor such as melanoma, head and neck, liver or kidney cancer.

The chain recombines TRBV7-2 with TRBJ1-4; D is unresolved. Germline values: CDR1 SGHTA, CDR2 FQGNSA. CDR3 size: 13 residues. V was cut by 5 bases and J by 2 bases, with 6 bases left in between. The CDR3 DNA reads as TGTGCCAGCAGCCTCCGTACTAATGAAAAACTGTTTTTT. The encoded protein is CASSLRTNEKLFF.

The V and J genes are TRBV5-1 and TRBJ1-3; D might be TRBD1 (5 bases). The V end lost 2 bases, the J end lost 2 bases, and 8 bases lay between the germline ends. Germline V gives CDR1 SGHRS, CDR2 YFSETQ. This CDR3 comprises 14 residues. This CDR3 reads CASSFAGTGNTIYF. CDR3 DNA: TGCGCCAGCAGCTTCGCAGGGACTGGAAACACCATATATTTT.

The gene calls are TRBV29-1 and TRBJ2-3; 11 nucleotides agree with TRBD2. Germline V lookup: CDR1 SQVTM, CDR2 ANQGSEA. V lost 7 bases and J lost 4; bases outside the gene matches: 10. The CDR3 is made up of 15 amino acids. The CDR3 DNA reads as TGCAGCGCCGTGGATAGCGGGAGGGGGGCAGATACGCAGTATTTT. Translating it yields CSAVDSGRGADTQYF.

The chain carries TRBV25-1 and TRBJ1-4, with D unclear. V was shortened by 0 bases and J by 4 bases, with 9 bases between the two germline ends. Germline CDR1 reads MGHDK; CDR2 reads SYGVNS. There are 15 residues in the CDR3. The CDR3 DNA is TGTGCCAGCAGTGAATATAAAGAATTTAATGAAAAACTGTTTTTT. It specifies CASSEYKEFNEKLFF.

This clone was detected only once. V and J are TRBV7-2 and TRBJ1-1; weak D call: TRBD1 (5 bases). Between the trimmed V and J ends, which lost 1 base and 5 bases, there was a span of 14 bases. CDR1 and CDR2 from the germline V gene are SGHTA and FQGNSA. The CDR3 consists of 15 residues. The CDR3 region has the DNA TGTGCCAGCAGCTTAGTTGGGGGAGCGAAGACTGAAGCTTTCTTT. Protein product: CASSLVGGAKTEAFF.

The chain has TRBV5-1 and TRBJ1-5, with a weak D call TRBD1 (6 bases). This CDR3 comprises 16 residues. Germline V gives CDR1 SGHRS, CDR2 YFSETQ. Trimming cost V 0 bases and J 0 bases, with 10 bases left between them. The CDR3 is CASSLAGQFSNQPQHF. In DNA form, the CDR3 reads TGCGCCAGCAGCTTGGCCGGACAGTTTAGCAATCAGCCCCAGCATTTT.

On this clone itself: One junction end does not reproduce the germline sequence, and a read error may be involved. At the DNA level, this CDR3 is encoded by other sequences in the same sample as well. J is TRBJ1-5 and V is TRBV5-1; no definite D call. Per germline, CDR1 SGHRS and CDR2 YFSETQ. CDR3 size: 16 residues. CDR3 amino acids: CASSPLGGVGNQPQHF. The CDR3 bases are TGCGCCAGCAGCCCCCTGGGTGGAGTCGGCAATCAACCCCAGCATTTT.

V and J are TRBV5-1 and TRBJ2-3; the D gene is possibly TRBD2 (6 bases). This CDR3 spans 14 amino acids. CDR1 and CDR2 (germline): SGHRS, YFSETQ. V lost 6 bases, J lost 2 bases, and 13 bases lay in between. The CDR3 nucleotides are TGCGCCAGCACCAGGGACTCAAACACAGATACGCAGTATTTT. Translated, it gives CASTRDSNTDTQYF.

V and J are TRBV28 and TRBJ1-1; 7 bases line up with TRBD1. J lost 1 base, V lost 5 bases, and 4 bases had no gene match. The CDR3 has 14 amino acids. Germline values: CDR1 MDHEN, CDR2 SYDVKM. Written as DNA, the CDR3 is TGTGCCAGCAGTCCAGGGGGAAGGAACACTGAAGCTTTCTTT. Translated: CASSPGGRNTEAFF.

The CDR3 spells CASSLGSGTGYGYTF. CDR3 bases: TGCGCCAGCAGCTTGGGGTCCGGGACCGGCTATGGCTACACCTTC. V gene TRBV5-1 combines with J gene TRBJ1-2; tentatively, D is TRBD1 (5 bases). Germline loops: CDR1 SGHRS, CDR2 YFSETQ. There are 15 residues in the CDR3. Trimming left V 0 bases short and J 4 bases short, with 13 bases between.

The chain is built from TRBV7-8 and TRBJ1-1; D is unresolved. V lost 4 bases and J lost 1, with 13 bases in between. The CDR3 is 15 amino acids. Germline lookup yields CDR1 SGHVS and CDR2 FQNEAQ. The CDR3 loop reads CASSSTEGRNTEAFF. The CDR3 DNA reads TGTGCCAGCAGCTCGACGGAGGGCCGGAACACTGAAGCTTTCTTT.

The genes are TRBV9 and TRBJ2-1; a weak D match, TRBD1 (5 bases). The V gene lost 3 bases and the J gene lost 0 bases, with 10 bases spanning the gap. The CDR3 has 15 amino acids. CDR1 and CDR2 from the germline V gene are SGDLS and YYNGEE. CDR3 bases: TGTGCCAGCAGCGGGACCCAGGGCTCCTACAATGAGCAGTTCTTC. It yields the protein CASSGTQGSYNEQFF. Using reference TRBV9 and TRBJ2-1 for the parts outside the CDR3, the full variable domain is DSGVTQTPKHLITATGQRVTLRCSPRSGDLSVYWYQQSLDQGLQFLIQYYNGEERAKGNILERFSAQQFPDLHSELNLSSLELGDSALYFCASSGTQGSYNEQFFGPGTRLTVL.

This chain links TRBV7-9 with TRBJ1-2; 7 nucleotides line up with TRBD1. J lost 4 bases, V lost 5 bases, and 7 bases had no gene match. The germline V gene encodes CDR1 SEHNR and CDR2 FQNEAQ (reference sequence). This CDR3 comprises 14 residues. The DNA for the CDR3 is TGTGCCAGCAGCCCCGGGGACAGTTTCTATGGCTACACCTTC. Amino acid sequence: CASSPGDSFYGYTF.